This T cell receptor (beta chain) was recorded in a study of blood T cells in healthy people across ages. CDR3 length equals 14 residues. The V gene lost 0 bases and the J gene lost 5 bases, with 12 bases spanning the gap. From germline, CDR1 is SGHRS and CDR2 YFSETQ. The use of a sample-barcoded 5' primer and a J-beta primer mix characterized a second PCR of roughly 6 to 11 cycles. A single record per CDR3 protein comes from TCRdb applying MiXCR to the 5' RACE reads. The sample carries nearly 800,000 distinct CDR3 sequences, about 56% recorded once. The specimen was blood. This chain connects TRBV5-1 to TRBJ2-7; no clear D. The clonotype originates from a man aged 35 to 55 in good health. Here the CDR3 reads CASSLGHQVNEQYF. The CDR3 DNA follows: TGCGCCAGCAGCTTGGGCCACCAGGTCAACGAGCAGTACTTC.